The 19 T cell receptor beta chains given below trace back to one sample, sequenced in a study of Ad26.COV2.S vaccination and SARS-CoV-2 variants (dated by TCRdb to about 2021). The library was built by means of the immunoSEQ multiplex PCR assay. Held by TCRdb, this immuneACCESS table contains in-frame sequences only and omits some clones. Under half of the omission traces to an unresolved V gene where checked; the cause of the rest is unknown. Present in this sample are around 350,000 clones, approximately 81% of which were seen just once. About 3.5% of the sample belongs to the ten largest clones. The treatment or condition tag for this specimen amounts to: around 19 received Ad26.COV2.S at low or high dose, single or two shots; roughly five received placebo; per-sample allocation not given. For vaccine and placebo recipients, repertoires were sequenced using samples collected on day 63 after the first injection.

The specimen was peripheral blood, collected in a trial of Ad26.COV2.S vaccine versus placebo. These receptors were obtained from a person aged 18 to 59 who received the Ad26.COV2.S COVID-19 vaccine or a placebo.

The CDR3 DNA is TGTGCCAGCAGTGGACTAGCGGGGGGCGCCCCCACAGATACGCAGTATTTT. Its translation is CASSGLAGGAPTDTQYF. V gene TRBV6-2 or TRBV6-3 combines with J gene TRBJ2-3, with 14 nucleotides matching TRBD2. V shed 5 bases and J 2 bases; nucleotides not matched to a gene: 6. CDR1 and CDR2 from the germline V gene are MNHEY and SVGEGT. The CDR3 runs to 17 residues.

The V gene is TRBV7-2, the J gene TRBJ2-3, with 13 bases matching TRBD2. This CDR3 region has 16 residues. V gave up 5 bases and J gave up 4 bases; unmatched junction bases: 6. Germline V gives CDR1 SGHTA, CDR2 FQGNSA. The DNA for the CDR3 is TGTGCCAGCAGCCCGTTAACTAGCGGGGGGGCAGATACGCAGTATTTT. It encodes CASSPLTSGGADTQYF.

The rearrangement joins TRBV7-2 to TRBJ1-5, with 9 bases that match TRBD1. V lost 4 bases, J lost 7 bases, and 8 bases stayed unmatched. CDR1 and CDR2 from the germline V gene are SGHTA and FQGNSA. CDR3 length: 15 residues. The CDR3 here is CASSSRTGDHQPQHF. DNA for the CDR3: TGTGCCAGCAGCTCCCGGACAGGGGACCACCAGCCCCAGCATTTT.

This clone was recorded many times. This rearrangement joins TRBV2 to TRBJ2-3; 7 bases are a match to TRBD1. The junction had 17 bases not matched to a gene; V was cut back by 6 bases and J by 2 bases. The CDR3 is 18 amino acids. The germline V gene encodes CDR1 SNHLY and CDR2 FYNNEI. The CDR3 bases are TGTGCCAGCAGGCCGGGACAGAAGATACACTACTACACAGATACGCAGTATTTT. This translates into CASRPGQKIHYYTDTQYF.

The rearrangement uses TRBV6-1 and TRBJ2-7; 14 positions match TRBD2. This CDR3 contains 16 residues. Germline CDR1 is MNHNS and CDR2 is SASEGT. V trimming: 3 bases; J trimming: 4 bases; junction bases outside the gene matches: 5. The DNA for the CDR3 is TGTGCCAGCAGTGACGGGACTAGCGGGAGTTTATACGAGCAGTACTTC. This translates into CASSDGTSGSLYEQYF.

The genes are TRBV6-2 or TRBV6-3 and TRBJ1-2; D gene unclear. The CDR3 is 15 amino acids. Germline V gene lookup returns CDR1 MNHEY and CDR2 SVGEGT. V was cut by 2 bases and J by 4 bases, with 14 bases left in between. This CDR3 reads CASSYSGQPTYGYTF. The CDR3 nucleotides are TGTGCCAGCAGTTACAGTGGGCAGCCTACCTATGGCTACACCTTC.

CDR3 in amino acids: CASSKGGTRIGLVIRLGDYGYTF. The CDR3 DNA follows: TGTGCCAGCAGCAAAGGAGGGACAAGGATTGGACTCGTCATAAGGCTCGGGGACTATGGCTACACCTTC. The chain carries TRBV21-1 and TRBJ1-2; TRBD1 is the table's D call and was not checked against the DNA. TRBV21-1 is a pseudogene. The CDR3 consists of 23 residues.

This clone was observed a few times. The chain carries TRBV7-2 and TRBJ1-6, with D possibly being TRBD1 (6 bases). V was pared by 2 bases and J by 7 bases, with 6 bases between. The CDR3 totals 13 residues. CDR1 and CDR2 from the germline V gene are SGHTA and FQGNSA. The DNA for the CDR3 is TGTGCCAGCAGCTTACAGGGGAATTCACCCCTCCACTTT. This encodes CASSLQGNSPLHF.

Regarding this clone: One end of the junction varies from germline; a read error may be responsible. The rearrangement joins TRBV6-1 to TRBJ2-1; 7 nucleotides line up with TRBD1. Germline loops: CDR1 MNHNS, CDR2 SASEGT. The CDR3 runs 13 residues. CDR3 DNA sequence: TGTGCCAGCAGTGAAGCGCTTCGGGGCAGGGGGATCTTC. Protein sequence: CASSEALRGRGIF.

The chain carries TRBV5-6 and TRBJ1-2, with TRBD1 identical over 8 bases. The CDR3 contains 15 residues. Germline V CDR1 and CDR2: SGHDT, YYEEEE. The junction had 11 bases not matched to a gene; V was cut back by 3 bases and J by 7 bases. The CDR3 DNA reads TGTGCCAGCAGCTCCCGGACAGGGCAGTGGGGTGGCTACACCTTC. Amino acid sequence: CASSSRTGQWGGYTF.

This chain joins TRBV10-3 and TRBJ1-2, with TRBD1 matching 11 bases. Germline-derived CDR1 and CDR2 are ENHRY and SYGVKD. Trimming at V came to 10 bases and at J to 3 bases, leaving 10 bases not matched to a gene. The CDR3 extends over 15 amino acids. This chain's CDR3 is CATTPGQGVDYGYTF. The CDR3 coding sequence is TGTGCCACGACGCCGGGACAGGGGGTGGACTATGGCTACACCTTC.

This rearrangement joins TRBV18 to TRBJ1-2; 12 positions match TRBD1. The CDR3 is 16 amino acids. Trimming cost V 2 bases and J 2 bases; bases outside gene matches: 3. Per germline, CDR1 KGHSH and CDR2 LQKENI. The CDR3 sequence: CASSPLGQGANYGYTF. The DNA of the CDR3 is TGTGCCAGCTCACCATTGGGACAGGGGGCGAACTATGGCTACACCTTC.

This clone was seen once. CDR3 region: CASSRAGGGSNSPLHF. The CDR3 bases are TGTGCCAGCTCACGTGCGGGGGGGGGCAGTAATTCACCCCTCCACTTT. The chain uses TRBV18 and TRBJ1-6, with a tentative D call TRBD1 (6 bases). Trimming shortened V by 4 bases and J by 6 bases, and 16 bases separated the two germline ends. CDR3 length: 16 residues. Germline CDR1 is KGHSH and CDR2 is LQKENI. Together with reference TRBV18 and TRBJ1-6, the CDR3 gives the full variable domain: NAGVMQNPRHLVRRRGQEARLRCSPMKGHSHVYWYRQLPEEGLKFMVYLQKENIIDESGMPKERFSAEFPKEGPSILRIQQVVRGDSAAYFCASSRAGGGSNSPLHFGNGTRLTVT.

The chain recombines TRBV7-6 with TRBJ2-3; 8 nucleotides agree with TRBD2. CDR1 is SGHVS, CDR2 FNYEAQ, per germline. V shed 0 bases, J shed 4 bases, and the junction held 0 bases outside the gene matches. This CDR3 comprises 14 residues. CDR3 DNA: TGTGCCAGCAGCTTAGCTAGCGGGGCAGATACGCAGTATTTT. Protein sequence: CASSLASGADTQYF.

In its sample, this clone was seen many times. This rearrangement joins TRBV6-5 to TRBJ2-1; 9 positions agree with TRBD2. Trimming at V came to 7 bases and at J to 5 bases, leaving 9 bases not matched to a gene. CDR1 is MNHEY and CDR2 is SVGAGI in the germline V gene. This CDR3 region has 15 residues. CDR3 nucleotide sequence: TGTGCCAGCACCATTTTAGCGGGAGCGCACAATGAGCAGTTCTTC. Translation gives CASTILAGAHNEQFF.

V gene TRBV15 combines with J gene TRBJ1-5; TRBD1 matches 7 bases. The ends lost 5 bases at V and 8 bases at J; junction bases unmatched: 12. The CDR3 is made up of 15 amino acids. The germline V gene has CDR1 LNHNV and CDR2 YYDKDF (reference sequence). The CDR3 loop reads CATSLSGTANKPQHF. DNA of the CDR3: TGTGCCACCAGCCTCTCGGGGACAGCGAATAAGCCCCAGCATTTT.

The chain has TRBV2 and TRBJ2-7; 7 nucleotides line up with TRBD2. Germline CDR1 is SNHLY and CDR2 is FYNNEI. V gave up 4 bases and J gave up 0 bases; unmatched junction bases: 6. This CDR3 is 15 amino acids long. The CDR3 DNA sequence: TGTGCCAGCAGTGGCCCTACGGGGGGCTCCTACGAGCAGTACTTC. This gives the protein CASSGPTGGSYEQYF.

The chain combines TRBV27 with TRBJ1-4, with 7 positions matching TRBD1. The germline gives CDR1 MNHEY, CDR2 SMNVEV (reference sequence). Trimming took 6 bases from V and 9 from J; bases not matched to a gene: 10. There are 14 residues in the CDR3. The CDR3 bases are TGTGCCAGCAGCCTCGCCGGGACAGTAAAAAAACTGTTTTTT. It encodes CASSLAGTVKKLFF.

There are a few counts of this clone. The CDR3: CASSLVSTVMNTEAFF. The CDR3 DNA reads TGTGCCAGCAGCTTAGTCTCGACCGTAATGAACACTGAAGCTTTCTTT. The chain carries TRBV7-2 and TRBJ1-1; D gene ambiguous. V lost 1 base and J 0 bases, leaving 12 bases between the germline ends. The CDR3 covers 16 residues. Germline assignment: CDR1 SGHTA and CDR2 FQGNSA.